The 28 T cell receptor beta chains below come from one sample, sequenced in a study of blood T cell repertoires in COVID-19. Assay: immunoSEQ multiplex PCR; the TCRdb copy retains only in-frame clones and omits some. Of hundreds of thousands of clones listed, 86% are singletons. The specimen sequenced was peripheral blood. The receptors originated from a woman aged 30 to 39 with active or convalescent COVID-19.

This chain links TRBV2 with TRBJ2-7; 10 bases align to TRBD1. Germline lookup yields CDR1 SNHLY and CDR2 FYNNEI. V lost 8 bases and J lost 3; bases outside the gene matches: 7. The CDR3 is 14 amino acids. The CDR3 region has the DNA TGTGCCAGCCACGGGACAGGGGCCGGCTACGAGCAGTACTTC. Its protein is CASHGTGAGYEQYF.

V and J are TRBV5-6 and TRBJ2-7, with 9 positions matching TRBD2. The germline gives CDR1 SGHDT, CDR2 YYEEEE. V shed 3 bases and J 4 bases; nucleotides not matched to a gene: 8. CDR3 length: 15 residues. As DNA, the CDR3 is TGTGCCAGCAGCTACGGGACTAGCCTTTTATACGAGCAGTACTTC. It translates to CASSYGTSLLYEQYF.

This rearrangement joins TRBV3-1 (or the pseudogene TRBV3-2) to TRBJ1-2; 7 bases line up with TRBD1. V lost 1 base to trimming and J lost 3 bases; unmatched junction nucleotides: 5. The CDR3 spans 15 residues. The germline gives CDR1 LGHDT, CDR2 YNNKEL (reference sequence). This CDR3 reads CASSQGTGTDYGYTF. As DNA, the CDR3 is TGTGCCAGCAGCCAAGGGACCGGGACAGACTATGGCTACACCTTC.

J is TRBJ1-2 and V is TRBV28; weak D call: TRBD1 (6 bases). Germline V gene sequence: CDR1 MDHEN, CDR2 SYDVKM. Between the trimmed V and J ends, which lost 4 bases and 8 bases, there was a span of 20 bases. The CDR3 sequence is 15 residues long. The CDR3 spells CASSSGLGGASGYTF. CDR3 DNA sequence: TGTGCCAGCAGTTCCGGGCTCGGGGGGGCCTCGGGCTACACCTTC.

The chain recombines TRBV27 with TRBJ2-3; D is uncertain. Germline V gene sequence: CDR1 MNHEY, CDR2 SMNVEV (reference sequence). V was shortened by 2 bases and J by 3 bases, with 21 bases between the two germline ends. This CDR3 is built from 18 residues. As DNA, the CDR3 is TGTGCCAGCAGTTTAAGGTGGAGCCCAGTAGGTTTGACAGATACGCAGTATTTT. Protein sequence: CASSLRWSPVGLTDTQYF.

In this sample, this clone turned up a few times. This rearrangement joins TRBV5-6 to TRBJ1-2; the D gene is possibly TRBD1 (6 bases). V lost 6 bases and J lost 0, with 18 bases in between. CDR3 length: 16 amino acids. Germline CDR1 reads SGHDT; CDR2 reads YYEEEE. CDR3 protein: CASIPGAGLANYGYTF. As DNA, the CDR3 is TGTGCCAGCATCCCAGGGGCAGGGTTAGCTAACTATGGCTACACCTTC.

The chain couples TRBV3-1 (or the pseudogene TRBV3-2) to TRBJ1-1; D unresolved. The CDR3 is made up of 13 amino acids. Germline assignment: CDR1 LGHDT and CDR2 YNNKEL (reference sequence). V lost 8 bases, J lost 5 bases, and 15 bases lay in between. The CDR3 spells CASAFGEGTEAFF. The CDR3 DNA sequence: TGTGCCAGCGCATTTGGGGAGGGTACTGAAGCTTTCTTT.

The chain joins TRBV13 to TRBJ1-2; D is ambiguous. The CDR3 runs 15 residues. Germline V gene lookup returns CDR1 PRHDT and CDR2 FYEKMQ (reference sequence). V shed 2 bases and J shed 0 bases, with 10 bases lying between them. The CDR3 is CASSLRQVANYGYTF. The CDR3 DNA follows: TGTGCCAGCAGCTTACGGCAGGTCGCTAACTATGGCTACACCTTC.

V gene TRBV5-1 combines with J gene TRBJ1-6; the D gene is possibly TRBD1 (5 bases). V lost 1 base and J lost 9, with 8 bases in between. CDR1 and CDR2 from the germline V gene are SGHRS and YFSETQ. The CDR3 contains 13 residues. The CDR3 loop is CASSLNRLSPLHF. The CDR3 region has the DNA TGCGCCAGCAGCTTGAACAGGCTTTCACCCCTCCACTTT.

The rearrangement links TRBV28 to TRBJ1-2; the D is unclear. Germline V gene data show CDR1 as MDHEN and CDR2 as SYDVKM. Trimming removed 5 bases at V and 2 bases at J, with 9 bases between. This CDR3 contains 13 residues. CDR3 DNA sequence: TGTGCCAGCAGTCCATCCGGGAACTATGGCTACACCTTC. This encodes CASSPSGNYGYTF.

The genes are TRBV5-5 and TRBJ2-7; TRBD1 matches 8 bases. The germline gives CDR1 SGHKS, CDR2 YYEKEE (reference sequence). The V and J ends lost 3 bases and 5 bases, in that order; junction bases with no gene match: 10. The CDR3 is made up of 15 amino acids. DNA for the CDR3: TGTGCCAGCAGCTCAGGGGGCGGACAGGGACACGAGCAGTACTTC. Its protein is CASSSGGGQGHEQYF.

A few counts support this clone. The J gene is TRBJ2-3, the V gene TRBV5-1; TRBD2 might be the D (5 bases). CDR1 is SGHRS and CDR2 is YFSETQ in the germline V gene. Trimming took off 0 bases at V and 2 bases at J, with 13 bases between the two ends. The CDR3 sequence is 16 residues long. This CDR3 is CASSLEPGLNTDTQYF. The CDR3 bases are TGCGCCAGCAGCTTGGAACCGGGATTGAACACAGATACGCAGTATTTT. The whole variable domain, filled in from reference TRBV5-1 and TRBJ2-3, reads KAGVTQTPRYLIKTRGQQVTLSCSPISGHRSVSWYQQTPGQGLQFLFEYFSETQRNKGNFPGRFSGRQFSNSRSEMNVSTLELGDSALYLCASSLEPGLNTDTQYFGPGTRLTVL.

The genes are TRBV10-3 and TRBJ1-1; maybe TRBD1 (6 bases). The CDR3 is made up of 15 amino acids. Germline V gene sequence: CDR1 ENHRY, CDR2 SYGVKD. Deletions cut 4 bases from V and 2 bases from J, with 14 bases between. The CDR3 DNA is TGTGCCATCAGTGGTCGGGGGGCCTCAAACACTGAAGCTTTCTTT. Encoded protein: CAISGRGASNTEAFF.

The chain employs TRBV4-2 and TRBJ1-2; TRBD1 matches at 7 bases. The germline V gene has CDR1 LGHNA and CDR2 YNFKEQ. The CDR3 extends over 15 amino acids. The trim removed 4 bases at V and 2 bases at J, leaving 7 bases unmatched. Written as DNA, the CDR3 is TGTGCCAGCAGCCCCTTAAGGGACAGCAACTATGGCTACACCTTC. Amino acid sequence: CASSPLRDSNYGYTF.

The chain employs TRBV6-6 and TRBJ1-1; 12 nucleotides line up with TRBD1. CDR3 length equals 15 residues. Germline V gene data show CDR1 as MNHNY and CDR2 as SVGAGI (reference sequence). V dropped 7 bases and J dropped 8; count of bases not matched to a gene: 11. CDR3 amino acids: CASIRPGQGAQEAFF. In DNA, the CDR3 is TGTGCCAGCATTCGGCCGGGACAGGGGGCGCAGGAAGCTTTCTTT.

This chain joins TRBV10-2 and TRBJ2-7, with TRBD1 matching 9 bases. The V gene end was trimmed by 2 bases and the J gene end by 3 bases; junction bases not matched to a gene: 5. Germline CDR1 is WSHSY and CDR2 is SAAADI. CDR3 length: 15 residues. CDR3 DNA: TGCGCCAGCAGTGAGGTGGGACAGGGACGCTACGAGCAGTACTTC. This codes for CASSEVGQGRYEQYF.

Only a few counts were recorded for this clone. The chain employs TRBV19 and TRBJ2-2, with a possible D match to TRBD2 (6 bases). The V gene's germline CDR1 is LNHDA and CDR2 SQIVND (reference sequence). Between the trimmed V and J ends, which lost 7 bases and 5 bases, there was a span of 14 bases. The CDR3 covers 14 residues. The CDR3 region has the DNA TGTGCCAGTAACCTAGCGAGACTTACCGGGGAGCTGTTTTTT. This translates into CASNLARLTGELFF.

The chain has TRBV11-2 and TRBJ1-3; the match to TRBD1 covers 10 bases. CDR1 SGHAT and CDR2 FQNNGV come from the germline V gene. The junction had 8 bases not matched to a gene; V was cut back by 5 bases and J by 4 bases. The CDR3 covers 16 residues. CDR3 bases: TGTGCCAGCAGCCCGGGACAGGGGTTTTCCGGAAACACCATATATTTT. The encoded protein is CASSPGQGFSGNTIYF.

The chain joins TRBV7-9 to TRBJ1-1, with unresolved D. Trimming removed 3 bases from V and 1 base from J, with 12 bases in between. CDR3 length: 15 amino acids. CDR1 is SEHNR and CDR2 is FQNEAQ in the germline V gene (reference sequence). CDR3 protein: CASSFAPGSNTEAFF. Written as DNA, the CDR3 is TGTGCCAGCAGCTTTGCTCCGGGTTCGAACACTGAAGCTTTCTTT.

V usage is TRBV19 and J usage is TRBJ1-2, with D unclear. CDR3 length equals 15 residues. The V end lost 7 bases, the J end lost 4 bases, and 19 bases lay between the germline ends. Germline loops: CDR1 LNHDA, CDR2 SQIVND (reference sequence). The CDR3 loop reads CASILSAGSFYGYTF. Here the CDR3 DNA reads TGTGCCAGTATCCTCTCCGCGGGGAGTTTCTATGGCTACACCTTC.

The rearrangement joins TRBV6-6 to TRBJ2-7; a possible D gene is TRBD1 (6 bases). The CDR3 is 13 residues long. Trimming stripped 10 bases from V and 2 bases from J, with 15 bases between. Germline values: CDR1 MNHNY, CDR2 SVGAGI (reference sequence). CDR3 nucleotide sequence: TGTGCCATTCGAAGGGGGTTAACCTACGAGCAGTACTTC. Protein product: CAIRRGLTYEQYF.

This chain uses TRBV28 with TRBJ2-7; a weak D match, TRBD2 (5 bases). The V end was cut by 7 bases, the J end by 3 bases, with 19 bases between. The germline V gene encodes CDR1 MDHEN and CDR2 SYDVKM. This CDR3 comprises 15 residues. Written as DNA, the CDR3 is TGTGCCAGCACCTCAAACGGGGAAGCCTACTACGAGCAGTACTTC. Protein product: CASTSNGEAYYEQYF.

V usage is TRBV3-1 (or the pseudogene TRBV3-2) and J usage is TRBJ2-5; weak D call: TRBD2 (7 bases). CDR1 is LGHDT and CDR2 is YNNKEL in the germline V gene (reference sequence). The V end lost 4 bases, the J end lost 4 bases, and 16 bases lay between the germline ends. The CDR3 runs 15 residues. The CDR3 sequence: CASSLTGGRGETQYF. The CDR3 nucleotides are TGTGCCAGCAGCCTGACCGGGGGGCGGGGAGAGACCCAGTACTTC.

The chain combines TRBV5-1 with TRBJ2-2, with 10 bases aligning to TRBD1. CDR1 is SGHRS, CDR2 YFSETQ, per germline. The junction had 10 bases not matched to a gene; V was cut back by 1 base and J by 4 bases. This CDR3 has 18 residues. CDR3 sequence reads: CASSLNPIGTGVTGELFF. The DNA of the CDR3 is TGCGCCAGCAGCTTGAATCCGATCGGGACAGGGGTCACCGGGGAGCTGTTTTTT.

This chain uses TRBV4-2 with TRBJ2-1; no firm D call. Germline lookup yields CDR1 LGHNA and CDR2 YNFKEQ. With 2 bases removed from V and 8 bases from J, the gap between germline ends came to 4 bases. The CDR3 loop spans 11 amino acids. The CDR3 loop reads CASSQSHEQFF. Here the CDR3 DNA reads TGTGCCAGCAGCCAATCTCATGAGCAGTTCTTC.

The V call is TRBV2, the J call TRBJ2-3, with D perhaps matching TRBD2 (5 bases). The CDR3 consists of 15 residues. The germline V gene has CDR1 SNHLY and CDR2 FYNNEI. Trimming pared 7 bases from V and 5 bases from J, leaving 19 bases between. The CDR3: CASKGAPLSVDTQYF. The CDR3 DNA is TGTGCCAGCAAGGGAGCGCCCCTCTCGGTAGATACGCAGTATTTT.

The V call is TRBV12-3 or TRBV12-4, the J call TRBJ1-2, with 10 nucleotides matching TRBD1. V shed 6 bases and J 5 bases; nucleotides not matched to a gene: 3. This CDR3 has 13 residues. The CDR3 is CASRAGQGYGYTF. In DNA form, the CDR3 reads TGTGCCAGCAGAGCGGGACAGGGGTATGGCTACACCTTC.

DNA of the CDR3: TGCGCCAGCAGCGACAGGGGGCTCTACGAGCAGTACTTC. It codes for CASSDRGLYEQYF. This chain uses TRBV4-1 with TRBJ2-7; 10 bases match TRBD1. Germline V lookup: CDR1 MGHRA, CDR2 YSYEKL. This CDR3 is built from 13 residues. With V trimmed by 5 bases and J by 3 bases, 1 base remained unmatched.